Listed below are T cell receptor beta chains from one sample, sequenced in a study of blood T cells in healthy people across ages. TCRdb processed the 5' RACE reads anew with MiXCR; each CDR3 protein has one entry. Of roughly 1,300,000 distinct CDR3 sequences listed, around 59% are singletons. What was sequenced was blood. All receptors derive from a man between 18 and 35 years old in good health. CDR3s include the opening cysteine and the closing phenylalanine or tryptophan. The D gene is left open where the match is weak. Clone size is not always given. Where it is, it says once, few, many or a class for expanded clones.

V gene	clone size	J gene	D gene	CDR3 length	CDR3 DNA	CDR3 protein
TRBV12-3/TRBV12-4	few	TRBJ2-4	NA	13	TGTGCCAGCCTAGGGGGTTCCAAAAACATTCAGTACTTC	CASLGGSKNIQYF
TRBV20-1	NA	TRBJ2-1	NA	14	TGCAGTGCCCCAATCGGGACGACCTACAATGAGCAGTTCTTC	CSAPIGTTYNEQFF
TRBV6-2/TRBV6-3	NA	TRBJ1-5	TRBD1	15	TGTGCCAGCAGTTACTCCGACAGGGTCCATCAGCCCCAGCATTTT	CASSYSDRVHQPQHF
TRBV5-1	few	TRBJ2-7	NA	14	TGCGCCAGCAGCCCCCGGGACTTGACCTACGAGCAGTACTTC	CASSPRDLTYEQYF
TRBV20-1	NA	TRBJ2-5	NA	14	TGCAGTGCTAGGCCGGGACCCTCCCAAGAGACCCAGTACTTC	CSARPGPSQETQYF
TRBV3-1	NA	TRBJ2-5	TRBD2	15	TGTGCCAGCAGCCACCGGACTAGCGGCCAAGAGACCCAGTACTTC	CASSHRTSGQETQYF
TRBV4-3	NA	TRBJ2-5	NA	15	TGCGCCAGCAGCCAAGATGTTCCAGACCAAGAGACCCAGTACTTC	CASSQDVPDQETQYF
TRBV6-1	NA	TRBJ2-5	NA	15	TGTGCCAGCAGTCTCGGCCCCACTCGTGGGGAGACCCAGTACTTC	CASSLGPTRGETQYF
TRBV7-9	NA	TRBJ2-7	NA	14	TGTGCCAGCAGCTCAGGTGCGGCGATCAACGAGCAGTACTTC	CASSSGAAINEQYF
TRBV6-1	NA	TRBJ1-1	NA	13	TGTGCCAGCAGTGCCGAGCAGGGTCCTGAAGCTTTCTTT	CASSAEQGPEAFF
TRBV27	many	TRBJ2-7	NA	13	TGTGCCAGCAGCCCGGGACCTCTCTACGAGCAGTACTTC	CASSPGPLYEQYF
TRBV5-1	few	TRBJ2-1	NA	13	TGCGCCAGCAGCTTGGCCCCCTCGGATGAGCAGTTCTTC	CASSLAPSDEQFF
TRBV10-2	NA	TRBJ1-4	NA	13	TGCGCCAGCTTTCACCGAGGGGATGAAGAACTGTTTTTT	CASFHRGDEELFF
TRBV7-9	NA	TRBJ2-7	TRBD1	15	TGTGCCAGCAGCGCACCGGGACAGGGACGGAACGAGCAGTACTTC	CASSAPGQGRNEQYF
TRBV7-2	few	TRBJ2-6	NA	16	TGTGCCAGCACCCTGCAAGCGATCTCTGGGGCCAACGTCCTGACTTTC	CASTLQAISGANVLTF
TRBV3-1	once	TRBJ2-3	TRBD2	16	TGTGCCAGCAGCCAAGCAATAGCGGGAGTGGGAGATACGCAGTATTTT	CASSQAIAGVGDTQYF
TRBV10-2	NA	TRBJ2-5	NA	14	TGCGCCAGCAGTGACCAAATAAAGGAGGAGACCCAGTACTTC	CASSDQIKEETQYF